The rows below give T cell receptor beta chains drawn from one sample of a study of blood T cell repertoires in COVID-19. Generated by immunoSEQ multiplex PCR, the TCRdb table keeps only in-frame clones and is missing some. In the table there are 100,000 or so clones, roughly 85% of which are singletons. Sequencing input: peripheral blood. These receptors were taken from a woman older than 75 with acute or convalescent COVID-19. CDR3s include the opening cysteine and the closing phenylalanine or tryptophan. D genes are given only for firm matches. Rows give clone size only sometimes, using once, few, many, or a class for an expanded clone.

TRBD2 | TRBJ2-1 | TRBV20-1 | - | CSASLSGGYNEQFF | TGCAGTGCTAGTCTTTCGGGAGGGTACAATGAGCAGTTCTTC
TRBD2 | TRBJ2-1 | TRBV30 | - | CAWSVVSGSNEQFF | TGTGCCTGGAGTGTCGTTAGCGGGAGCAATGAGCAGTTCTTC
- | TRBJ2-5 | TRBV7-7 | - | CASSLAATQETQYF | TGTGCCAGCAGCTTAGCGGCAACCCAAGAGACCCAGTACTTC
- | TRBJ2-7 | TRBV6-5 | - | CASSPDRVSWEQYF | TGTGCCAGCAGCCCCGACCGGGTGTCTTGGGAGCAGTACTTC
TRBD1 | TRBJ1-6 | TRBV12-5 | - | CASGLDPGQGTPLHF | TGTGCTAGTGGTTTGGACCCGGGACAGGGAACACCCCTCCACTTT
TRBD2 | TRBJ2-5 | TRBV3-1/TRBV3-2 | - | CASSLSRTGGPMVEVETQYF | TGTGCCAGCAGCTTAAGTCGCACGGGAGGGCCGATGGTGGAGGTAGAGACCCAGTACTTC
- | TRBJ1-3 | TRBV5-4 | - | CASSLRGSGNTIYF | TGTGCCAGCAGCTTGAGGGGCTCTGGAAACACCATATATTTT
- | TRBJ2-2 | TRBV21-1 | few | CASSKSVLAGGCGELFF | TGTGCCAGCAGCAAAAGCGTCCTAGCGGGAGGATGCGGGGAGCTGTTTTTT
TRBD1 | TRBJ1-5 | TRBV7-2 | - | CASSEQGGRNQPQHF | TGTGCCAGCAGCGAACAAGGGGGCCGCAATCAGCCCCAGCATTTT
TRBD1 | TRBJ2-7 | TRBV5-1 | - | CASSLQGGAYYEQYF | TGCGCCAGCAGCTTGCAAGGGGGCGCTTACTACGAGCAGTACTTC
- | TRBJ2-5 | TRBV3-1/TRBV3-2 | - | CASSQDGGARETQYF | TGTGCCAGCAGCCAAGATGGGGGGGCAAGAGAGACCCAGTACTTC
- | TRBJ2-7 | TRBV7-8 | - | CASSPRPGYSYEQYF | TGTGCCAGCAGCCCCAGGCCGGGGTACTCCTACGAGCAGTACTTC
- | TRBJ1-2 | TRBV2 | - | CASSTVTSYGYTF | TGTGCCAGCAGTACAGTTACCAGCTATGGCTACACCTTC
TRBD2 | TRBJ2-3 | TRBV25-1 | - | CASSFSGGQSDTQYF | TGTGCCAGCAGTTTCTCGGGAGGGCAATCAGATACGCAGTATTTT
- | TRBJ2-5 | TRBV28 | - | CASSLALGVPETQYF | TGTGCCAGCAGTTTAGCGCTAGGTGTTCCGGAGACCCAGTACTTC
TRBD1 | TRBJ2-2 | TRBV3-1/TRBV3-2 | - | CASSQRTGFTTGELFF | TGTGCCAGCAGCCAGCGGACAGGTTTTACCACCGGGGAGCTGTTTTTT
TRBD2 | TRBJ2-2 | TRBV28 | - | CASSSLAGKTGELFF | TGTGCCAGCAGTTCACTAGCGGGAAAGACCGGGGAGCTGTTTTTT
- | TRBJ2-1 | TRBV5-1 | - | CASSLGLLPEQFF | TGCGCCAGCAGCTTGGGGCTTCTCCCTGAGCAGTTCTTC
- | TRBJ2-5 | TRBV5-5 | - | CASSRDRNEETQYF | TGTGCCAGCAGCCGTGACAGGAACGAAGAGACCCAGTACTTC
- | TRBJ1-2 | TRBV30 | - | CAWNPINYGYTF | TGTGCCTGGAACCCTATTAACTATGGCTACACCTTC
- | TRBJ2-5 | TRBV5-6 | - | CASTSEAKQETQYF | TGTGCCAGCACCTCCGAGGCGAAACAAGAGACCCAGTACTTC
TRBD2 | TRBJ2-1 | TRBV9 | - | CASSLTSGTISYNEQFF | TGTGCCAGCAGCCTGACGTCCGGGACTATCTCCTACAATGAGCAGTTCTTC
TRBD2 | TRBJ2-1 | TRBV19 | - | CASSSVAGGIVSSYNEQFF | TGTGCCAGTAGTTCCGTAGCGGGAGGAATTGTGAGCTCCTACAATGAGCAGTTCTTC
- | TRBJ2-2 | TRBV11-3 | - | CASSQTGNTGELFF | TGTGCCAGCAGCCAGACAGGGAACACCGGGGAGCTGTTTTTT
- | TRBJ1-3 | TRBV7-6 | - | CASSLDQGHSGNTIYF | TGTGCCAGCAGCTTAGATCAGGGGCACTCTGGAAACACCATATATTTT
TRBD1 | TRBJ1-6 | TRBV5-6 | - | CASRHGTVYNSPLHF | TGTGCCAGCAGACACGGGACAGTCTATAATTCACCCCTCCACTTT
TRBD2 | TRBJ2-3 | TRBV2 | - | CASSATTSGGDTQYF | TGTGCCAGCAGCGCGACGACTAGCGGCGGCGATACGCAGTATTTT